This T cell receptor beta chain was found in a study of T cell repertoires and HLA-DP antigens. Study-level points and caveats: Clones undetected before culture averaged about 33% against one allele and approximately 51% against the other.

Primers targeted 54 TRBV and 13 TRBJ segments. The table came from immunoSEQ multiplex PCR; TCRdb's copy has only in-frame clones and leaves some out. Among some 110,000 clones, over 90% were seen once, and the ten largest hold roughly 0.3%. Details on this clone: The target antigen is unknown.

The CDR3 has 14 residues. CDR1 is MNHEY, CDR2 SMNVEV, per germline (reference sequence). Deletions cut 6 bases from V and 1 base from J, with 10 bases between. The receptor comes from a woman between 18 and 29 years old in good health and CMV-seronegative. Sequenced sample: CD4+ T cells from PBMCs. V and J are TRBV27 and TRBJ1-5; the D gene is possibly TRBD1 (6 bases). The CDR3 here is CASSRGQSNQPQHF. CDR3 sequence (DNA): TGTGCCAGCAGCCGAGGACAGAGCAATCAGCCCCAGCATTTT.